These 32 T cell receptor beta chains came from one sample sequenced in a study of T cell responses to AZD1222 COVID-19 vaccine. Produced via immunoSEQ multiplex PCR; TCRdb's table is partial and in-frame only. The data contain about 130,000 clones, approximately 89% of them singletons. Sequences were derived from peripheral blood, sampled on day 0 of AZD1222 vaccination. These receptor sequences come from an adult in good health.

V and J are TRBV6-2 or TRBV6-3 and TRBJ2-2; 12 nucleotides line up with TRBD2. Germline CDR1 reads MNHEY; CDR2 reads SVGEGT. V shed 6 bases and J 7 bases; nucleotides not matched to a gene: 9. The CDR3 contains 16 residues. This CDR3 is CASSPRLAGVGGELFF. CDR3 DNA: TGTGCCAGCAGCCCGCGACTAGCGGGAGTGGGCGGGGAGCTGTTTTTT.

V usage is TRBV12-3 or TRBV12-4 and J usage is TRBJ1-3; D unclear. There are 13 residues in the CDR3. The germline V and J ends were trimmed by 3 bases and 4 bases, with 7 bases remaining between them. The CDR3 region is CASSFNGGNTIYF. The CDR3 DNA reads TGTGCCAGCAGTTTTAACGGCGGAAACACCATATATTTT.

The V and J genes are TRBV5-5 and TRBJ1-4, with D unclear. Trimming left V 0 bases short and J 4 bases short, with 16 bases between. The CDR3 is made up of 17 amino acids. Germline assignment: CDR1 SGHKS and CDR2 YYEKEE (reference sequence). DNA for the CDR3: TGTGCCAGCAGCTTGGCAGACCCCCCCGAGAGTAATGAAAAACTGTTTTTT. It translates to CASSLADPPESNEKLFF.

This chain's CDR3 is CASSGPRGRFGYGYTF. The CDR3 DNA follows: TGTGCCAGTAGTGGCCCACGGGGACGGTTCGGCTATGGCTACACCTTC. The V call is TRBV19, the J call TRBJ1-2, with D possibly being TRBD1 (5 bases). The CDR3 runs to 16 residues. Trimming removed 5 bases from V and 4 bases from J, with 20 bases in between. CDR1 is LNHDA, CDR2 SQIVND, per germline (reference sequence).

The rearrangement uses TRBV3-1 (or the pseudogene TRBV3-2) and TRBJ2-1; TRBD2 matches 12 bases. Trimming at V came to 0 bases and at J to 5 bases, leaving 8 bases not matched to a gene. This CDR3 has 18 amino acids. Germline V gene sequence: CDR1 LGHDT, CDR2 YNNKEL (reference sequence). The CDR3 here is CASSQDRASGRANNEQFF. For the CDR3, the DNA is TGTGCCAGCAGCCAAGATAGGGCTAGCGGGAGGGCCAACAATGAGCAGTTCTTC.

This chain joins TRBV4-1 and TRBJ2-2; 8 nucleotides line up with TRBD1. The CDR3 runs 18 residues. The germline V gene encodes CDR1 MGHRA and CDR2 YSYEKL. V gave up 6 bases and J gave up 5 bases; unmatched junction bases: 17. This CDR3 is CASSAWTGRGLRTGELFF. As DNA, the CDR3 is TGCGCCAGCAGTGCCTGGACAGGGCGTGGATTAAGGACCGGGGAGCTGTTTTTT.

The gene calls are TRBV14 and TRBJ2-3, with TRBD1 matching 8 bases. There are 17 residues in the CDR3. Germline V lookup: CDR1 SGHDN, CDR2 FVKESK. V was clipped by 2 bases and J by 3 bases; unmatched bases: 10. DNA of the CDR3: TGTGCCAGCAGCCAATGGAGGACAGGGAGGCCGACAGATACGCAGTATTTT. Protein: CASSQWRTGRPTDTQYF.

This sequence joins TRBV6-1 and TRBJ2-7; no definite D call. V was cut by 0 bases and J by 4 bases, with 10 bases left in between. This CDR3 has 14 amino acids. Germline-derived CDR1 and CDR2 are MNHNS and SASEGT. CDR3 region: CASSEAVGPYEQYF. CDR3 in DNA: TGTGCCAGCAGTGAAGCGGTGGGTCCGTACGAGCAGTACTTC.

The CDR3 nucleotides are TGCGCCAGCAGCGGGGGACCCGGACTAGCGGGACGGGAAGAGACCCAGTACTTC. Its translation: CASSGGPGLAGREETQYF. This rearrangement joins TRBV5-1 to TRBJ2-5, with 12 bases lining up with TRBD2. The length of the CDR3 is 18 residues. Germline V gene data show CDR1 as SGHRS and CDR2 as YFSETQ. V lost 4 bases to trimming and J lost 3 bases; unmatched junction nucleotides: 13.

J is TRBJ2-3 and V is TRBV21-1; the D call of TRBD2 is as the table states it, not checked on the DNA. TRBV21-1 is a known pseudogene. The CDR3 sequence is 14 residues long. For the CDR3, the DNA is TGTGCCAGCAGCATTCTCGGGAGCACAGATACGCAGTATTTT. As protein: CASSILGSTDTQYF.

V and J are TRBV6-1 and TRBJ1-2; D ambiguous. The CDR3 spans 14 residues. CDR1 and CDR2 from the germline V gene are MNHNS and SASEGT. V was trimmed by 0 bases and J by 5 bases, leaving 10 bases between them. The CDR3 protein is CASSEAVSHYGYTF. In DNA, the CDR3 is TGTGCCAGCAGTGAAGCAGTCAGCCATTATGGCTACACCTTC.

The rearrangement links TRBV11-2 to TRBJ2-2; D might be TRBD1 (5 bases). This CDR3 contains 14 residues. Germline V CDR1 and CDR2: SGHAT, FQNNGV. V shed 4 bases and J shed 4 bases, with 10 bases lying between them. In DNA, the CDR3 is TGTGCCAGCAGCTCTGACAGCTTCACCGGGGAGCTGTTTTTT. Encoded protein: CASSSDSFTGELFF.

The chain joins TRBV12-3 or TRBV12-4 to TRBJ2-5; unclear D gene. This CDR3 comprises 13 residues. Trimming removed 3 bases from V and 2 bases from J, with 7 bases in between. CDR3 loop: CASSFPTQETQYF. CDR3 in DNA: TGTGCCAGCAGTTTTCCCACACAAGAGACCCAGTACTTC.

This chain uses TRBV4-1 with TRBJ2-7, with TRBD2 matching over 8 bases. This CDR3 comprises 13 residues. The trim removed 6 bases at V and 3 bases at J, leaving 4 bases unmatched. From germline, CDR1 is MGHRA and CDR2 YSYEKL. CDR3 sequence (DNA): TGCGCCAGCAGGGGTAGCGGGGTCTACGAGCAGTACTTC. This sequence encodes CASRGSGVYEQYF.

The chain recombines TRBV6-1 with TRBJ2-2; D may be TRBD1 (7 bases). CDR1 and CDR2 (germline): MNHNS, SASEGT. CDR3 length: 19 amino acids. The V and J ends lost 2 bases and 1 base respectively, with 20 bases between them. In nucleotides, the CDR3 is TGTGCCAGCAGTGAACGGGCAGGGGGGTCGACCAGGAACACCGGGGAGCTGTTTTTT. This codes for CASSERAGGSTRNTGELFF.

The rearrangement uses TRBV25-1 and TRBJ1-1; no firm D call. CDR3 length: 12 residues. The V gene lost 1 base and the J gene lost 8 bases, with 8 bases spanning the gap. The germline V gene has CDR1 MGHDK and CDR2 SYGVNS. This CDR3 reads CASSEFGVEAFF. The CDR3 DNA follows: TGTGCCAGCAGTGAATTCGGGGTGGAAGCTTTCTTT.

The chain employs TRBV10-3 and TRBJ2-7; the D gene is possibly TRBD1 (5 bases). CDR1 and CDR2 (germline): ENHRY, SYGVKD. The CDR3 totals 15 residues. Trimming removed 3 bases from V and 3 bases from J, with 15 bases in between. In DNA, the CDR3 is TGTGCCATCAGTGATCACTCCACAGGAGTCTACGAGCAGTACTTC. Residues: CAISDHSTGVYEQYF.

The rearrangement joins TRBV5-1 to TRBJ2-3, with TRBD2 matching over 9 bases. The CDR3 covers 15 residues. Trimming cost V 2 bases and J 0 bases; bases outside gene matches: 1. Germline CDR1 is SGHRS and CDR2 is YFSETQ. CDR3: CASSFSGGSTDTQYF. DNA for the CDR3: TGCGCCAGCAGCTTTAGCGGGGGAAGCACAGATACGCAGTATTTT.

The chain couples TRBV29-1 to TRBJ2-2; tentative D call: TRBD1 (5 bases). CDR1 and CDR2 from the germline V gene are SQVTM and ANQGSEA. Trimming pared 6 bases from V and 5 bases from J, leaving 7 bases between. This CDR3 region has 11 residues. The DNA of the CDR3 is TGCAGCGTCAGGGTGACCGGGGAGCTGTTTTTT. Translated: CSVRVTGELFF.

The chain has TRBV7-6 and TRBJ2-1, with no clear D. The germline V and J ends were trimmed by 5 bases and 8 bases, with 16 bases remaining between them. The CDR3 consists of 14 residues. The germline V gene encodes CDR1 SGHVS and CDR2 FNYEAQ. CDR3 region: CASSIYRLGDEQFF. In nucleotides, the CDR3 is TGTGCCAGCAGCATCTATAGGTTGGGCGATGAGCAGTTCTTC. Supplemented by reference TRBV7-6 and TRBJ2-1, the full variable domain reads GAGVSQSPRYKVTKRGQDVALRCDPISGHVSLYWYRQALGQGPEFLTYFNYEAQQDKSGLPNDRFSAERPEGSISTLTIQRTEQRDSAMYRCASSIYRLGDEQFFGPGTRLTVL.

V and J are TRBV13 and TRBJ2-7; 7 bases fit TRBD1. V lost 4 bases to trimming and J lost 5 bases; unmatched junction nucleotides: 17. Germline CDR1 is PRHDT and CDR2 is FYEKMQ (reference sequence). The CDR3 sequence is 17 residues long. The CDR3, as DNA: TGTGCCAGCAGCTATCCGACAGGGAAAGGGGTTGGGGACGAGCAGTACTTC. It specifies CASSYPTGKGVGDEQYF.

The chain uses TRBV28 and TRBJ2-2; D gene unclear. The CDR3 is made up of 13 amino acids. Germline CDR1 and CDR2: MDHEN and SYDVKM. V was cut by 7 bases and J by 5 bases, with 11 bases left in between. CDR3 protein: CASTKQGTGELFF. The CDR3 region has the DNA TGTGCCAGCACTAAACAAGGGACCGGGGAGCTGTTTTTT.

The CDR3 DNA reads TGTGCCAGCAGATCAGTCTCGGCCAATGAGCAGTTCTTC. Amino acids: CASRSVSANEQFF. The gene calls are TRBV27 and TRBJ2-1; D gene uncertain. V lost 6 bases to trimming and J lost 6 bases, with 12 bases between them. The CDR3 is made up of 13 amino acids. In germline, CDR1 is MNHEY, CDR2 SMNVEV (reference sequence).

This clone was seen only a few times. The rearrangement joins TRBV7-9 to TRBJ2-7, with D tentatively TRBD1 (5 bases). Germline CDR1 SEHNR, CDR2 FQNEAQ (reference sequence). V lost 1 base, J lost 0 bases, and 16 bases lay in between. The CDR3 has 17 amino acids. CDR3 bases: TGTGCCAGCAGCTTAGTTCCCCGTCCAGGGTCCTCCTACGAGCAGTACTTC. Its translation is CASSLVPRPGSSYEQYF.

This clone was picked up one time. The rearrangement joins TRBV7-3 to TRBJ2-2; TRBD1 might be the D (6 bases). This CDR3 spans 15 amino acids. The germline V and J ends were trimmed by 5 bases and 6 bases, with 16 bases remaining between them. Looked up from germline, CDR1 is SGHTA and CDR2 is FQGTGA. In DNA form, the CDR3 reads TGTGCCAGCAGCCCCCTTACAGGGTTAGCCGGGGAGCTGTTTTTT. Amino acid sequence: CASSPLTGLAGELFF.

This chain uses TRBV9 with TRBJ2-7; possibly TRBD2 for D (6 bases). Deletions cut 0 bases from V and 4 bases from J, with 14 bases between. CDR1 and CDR2 (germline): SGDLS, YYNGEE. The CDR3 consists of 15 residues. CDR3 sequence reads: CASSVEDGTHYEQYF. CDR3 nucleotide sequence: TGTGCCAGCAGCGTAGAGGACGGGACTCATTACGAGCAGTACTTC.

This sequence joins TRBV5-1 and TRBJ1-1; a weak D match, TRBD1 (5 bases). Deletions cut 4 bases from V and 0 bases from J, with 13 bases between. Looked up from germline, CDR1 is SGHRS and CDR2 is YFSETQ. This CDR3 contains 15 residues. In DNA, the CDR3 is TGCGCCAGCAGCCCTCGACAGCTATTGAACACTGAAGCTTTCTTT. Protein product: CASSPRQLLNTEAFF.

The chain combines TRBV2 with TRBJ2-7, with 8 bases that match TRBD1. V trimming: 6 bases; J trimming: 9 bases; junction bases outside the gene matches: 7. Germline CDR1 reads SNHLY; CDR2 reads FYNNEI. CDR3 length: 12 residues. CDR3 nucleotide sequence: TGTGCCAGCAGCGACAGGGGAGGTGGGCAGTACTTC. This translates into CASSDRGGGQYF.

The chain has TRBV3-1 (or the pseudogene TRBV3-2) and TRBJ2-5; the match to TRBD2 covers 12 bases. Germline CDR1 and CDR2: LGHDT and YNNKEL (reference sequence). Unmatched junction bases numbered 5, after V lost 1 base and J lost 5 bases. The length of the CDR3 is 16 residues. CDR3 bases: TGTGCCAGCAGCCAAGTGCCTAGCGGGGGGGCGGAGACCCAGTACTTC. This encodes CASSQVPSGGAETQYF.

The chain has TRBV30 and TRBJ1-1; the D is unclear. Trimming cost V 2 bases and J 0 bases, with 7 bases left between them. CDR1 GTSNPN and CDR2 SVGIG come from the germline V gene (reference sequence). The CDR3 is 13 residues long. Here the CDR3 DNA reads TGTGCCTGGAGTCCTCAGATGAACACTGAAGCTTTCTTT. It is translated as CAWSPQMNTEAFF.

The table lists this clone with a count of one. The chain couples TRBV9 to TRBJ1-1; D is undetermined. The CDR3 runs 15 residues. Trimming took 3 bases from V and 3 from J, leaving 15 bases between them. The V gene's germline CDR1 is SGDLS and CDR2 YYNGEE. CDR3 sequence: CASSALVGRYTEAFF. DNA of the CDR3: TGTGCCAGCAGCGCCCTCGTAGGGAGATACACTGAAGCTTTCTTT.

The chain uses TRBV7-6 and TRBJ2-7, with 14 bases fitting TRBD2. The CDR3 loop spans 15 amino acids. The J segment lost 6 bases and the V segment lost 5 bases, leaving 6 bases of the junction unmatched. Per the germline V gene, CDR1 is SGHVS and CDR2 is FNYEAQ. In DNA form, the CDR3 reads TGTGCCAGCAGCCCTGGGACTAGCGGGAGTCGCGAGCAGTACTTC. It encodes CASSPGTSGSREQYF.